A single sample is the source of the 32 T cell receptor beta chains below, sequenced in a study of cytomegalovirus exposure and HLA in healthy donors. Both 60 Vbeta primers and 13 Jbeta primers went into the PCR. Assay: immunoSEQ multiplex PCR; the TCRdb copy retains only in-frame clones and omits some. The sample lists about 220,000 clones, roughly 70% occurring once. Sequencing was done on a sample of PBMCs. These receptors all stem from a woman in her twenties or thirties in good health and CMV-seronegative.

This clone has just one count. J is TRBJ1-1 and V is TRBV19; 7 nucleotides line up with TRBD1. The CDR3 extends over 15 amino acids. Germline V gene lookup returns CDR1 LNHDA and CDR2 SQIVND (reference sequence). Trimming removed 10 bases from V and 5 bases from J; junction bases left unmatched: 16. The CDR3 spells CATWTAGQWGTEAFF. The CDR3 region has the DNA TGTGCCACCTGGACCGCGGGACAGTGGGGGACTGAAGCTTTCTTT.

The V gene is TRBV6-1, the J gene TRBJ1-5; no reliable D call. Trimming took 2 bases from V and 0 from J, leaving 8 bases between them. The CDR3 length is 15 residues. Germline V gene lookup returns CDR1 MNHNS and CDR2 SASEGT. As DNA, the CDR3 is TGTGCCAGCAGTGAATTCTACAGTAGCAATCAGCCCCAGCATTTT. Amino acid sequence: CASSEFYSSNQPQHF.

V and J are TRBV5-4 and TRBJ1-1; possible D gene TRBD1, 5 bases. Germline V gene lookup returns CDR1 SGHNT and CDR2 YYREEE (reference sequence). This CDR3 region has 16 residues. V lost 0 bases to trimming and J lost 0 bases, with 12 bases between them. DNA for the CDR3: TGTGCCAGCAGCTTGGCGACAGTCATTATGAACACTGAAGCTTTCTTT. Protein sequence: CASSLATVIMNTEAFF.

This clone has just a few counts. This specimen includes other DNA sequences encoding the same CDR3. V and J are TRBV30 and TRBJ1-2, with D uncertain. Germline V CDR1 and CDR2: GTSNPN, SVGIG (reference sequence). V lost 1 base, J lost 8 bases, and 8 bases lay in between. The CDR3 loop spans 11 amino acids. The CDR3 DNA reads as TGTGCCTGGAGTGGAGGGTACGGCTACACCTTC. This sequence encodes CAWSGGYGYTF.

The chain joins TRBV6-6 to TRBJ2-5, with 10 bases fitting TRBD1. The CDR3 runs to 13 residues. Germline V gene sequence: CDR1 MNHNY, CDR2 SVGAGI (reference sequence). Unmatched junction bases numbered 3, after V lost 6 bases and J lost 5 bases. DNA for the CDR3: TGTGCCAGCAGCTGGACAGGGGGGGAGACCCAGTACTTC. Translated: CASSWTGGETQYF.

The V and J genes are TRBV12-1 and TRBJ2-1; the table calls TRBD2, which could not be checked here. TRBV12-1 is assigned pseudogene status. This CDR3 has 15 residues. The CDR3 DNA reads TGTGCCAGCAGCCCAACCCTAGCGGAGGGGAATGAGCAGTTCTTC. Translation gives CASSPTLAEGNEQFF.

The CDR3 reads CASSPRTSGGPLMFF. The CDR3 coding sequence is TGTGCCAGCAGCCCGCGGACTAGCGGGGGCCCCCTCATGTTCTTC. J is TRBJ2-1 and V is TRBV7-3, with TRBD2 matching over 13 bases. Germline values: CDR1 SGHTA, CDR2 FQGTGA. The CDR3 is 15 residues long. V was clipped by 5 bases and J by 15 bases; unmatched bases: 13.

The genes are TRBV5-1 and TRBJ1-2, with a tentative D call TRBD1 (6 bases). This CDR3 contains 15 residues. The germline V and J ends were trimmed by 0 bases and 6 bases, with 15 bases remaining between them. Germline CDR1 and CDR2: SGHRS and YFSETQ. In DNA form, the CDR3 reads TGCGCCAGCAGCTTGGGTGGGACATTCCCTCATGGCTACACCTTC. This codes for CASSLGGTFPHGYTF.

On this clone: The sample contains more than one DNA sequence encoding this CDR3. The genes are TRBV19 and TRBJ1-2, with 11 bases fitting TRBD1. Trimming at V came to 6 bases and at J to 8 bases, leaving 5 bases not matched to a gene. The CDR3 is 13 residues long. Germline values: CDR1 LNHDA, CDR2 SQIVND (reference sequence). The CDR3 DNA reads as TGTGCCAGTAGGGACAGGGGGCGAGAAGGCTACACCTTC. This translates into CASRDRGREGYTF. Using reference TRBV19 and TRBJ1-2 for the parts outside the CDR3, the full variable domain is DGGITQSPKYLFRKEGQNVTLSCEQNLNHDAMYWYRQDPGQGLRLIYYSQIVNDFQKGDIAEGYSVSREKKESFPLTVTSAQKNPTAFYLCASRDRGREGYTFGSGTRLTVV.

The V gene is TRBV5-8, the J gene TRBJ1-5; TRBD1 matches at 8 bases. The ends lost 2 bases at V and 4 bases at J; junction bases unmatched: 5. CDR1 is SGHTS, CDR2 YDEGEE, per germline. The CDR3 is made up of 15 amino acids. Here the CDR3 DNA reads TGTGCCAGCAGCTTCCAAGGGACAGGTAATCAGCCCCAGCATTTT. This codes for CASSFQGTGNQPQHF.

The CDR3 bases are TGCGCCAGCAGCCAGAAGGATACGCAGTATTTT. It translates to CASSQKDTQYF. V is TRBV5-1 and J is TRBJ2-3; D not certain. Germline values: CDR1 SGHRS, CDR2 YFSETQ. CDR3 length equals 11 residues. V lost 4 bases to trimming and J lost 6 bases, with 6 bases between them.

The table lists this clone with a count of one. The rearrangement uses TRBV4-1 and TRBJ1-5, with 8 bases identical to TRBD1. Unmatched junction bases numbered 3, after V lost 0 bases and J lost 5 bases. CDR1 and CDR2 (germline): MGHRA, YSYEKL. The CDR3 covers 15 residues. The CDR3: CASSQEGQGHQPQHF. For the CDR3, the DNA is TGCGCCAGCAGCCAAGAAGGACAGGGTCATCAGCCCCAGCATTTT.

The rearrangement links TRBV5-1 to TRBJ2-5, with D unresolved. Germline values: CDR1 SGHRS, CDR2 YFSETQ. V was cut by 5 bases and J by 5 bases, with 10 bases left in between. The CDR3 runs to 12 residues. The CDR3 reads CASRLNSETQYF. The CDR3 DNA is TGCGCCAGCAGACTCAATTCTGAGACCCAGTACTTC.

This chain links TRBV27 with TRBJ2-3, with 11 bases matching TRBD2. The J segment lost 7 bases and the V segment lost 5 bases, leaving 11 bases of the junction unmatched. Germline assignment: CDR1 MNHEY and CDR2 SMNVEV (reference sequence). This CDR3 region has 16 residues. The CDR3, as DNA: TGTGCCAGCAGTCTAAGGAGTAGCGGGAGGGGAAATACGCAGTATTTT. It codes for CASSLRSSGRGNTQYF.

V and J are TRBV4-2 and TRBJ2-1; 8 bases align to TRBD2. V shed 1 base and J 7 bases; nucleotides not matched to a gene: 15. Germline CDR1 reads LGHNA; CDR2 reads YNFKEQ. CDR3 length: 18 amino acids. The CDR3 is CASSQGRPQSGRGNEQFF. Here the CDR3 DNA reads TGTGCCAGCAGCCAAGGCAGACCCCAGAGCGGGAGAGGGAATGAGCAGTTCTTC.

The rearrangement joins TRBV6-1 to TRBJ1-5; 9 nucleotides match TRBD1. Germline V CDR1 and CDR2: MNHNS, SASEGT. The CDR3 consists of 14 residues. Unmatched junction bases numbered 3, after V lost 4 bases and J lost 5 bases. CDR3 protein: CASSGTGADQPQHF. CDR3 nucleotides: TGTGCCAGCAGTGGGACAGGGGCGGATCAGCCCCAGCATTTT.

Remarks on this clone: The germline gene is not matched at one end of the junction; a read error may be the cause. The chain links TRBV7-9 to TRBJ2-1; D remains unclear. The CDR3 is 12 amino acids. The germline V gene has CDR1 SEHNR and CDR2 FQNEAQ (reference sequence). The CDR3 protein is CSSSLGKNEQFF. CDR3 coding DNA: TGTTCCAGCAGCTTAGGTAAAAATGAGCAGTTCTTC.

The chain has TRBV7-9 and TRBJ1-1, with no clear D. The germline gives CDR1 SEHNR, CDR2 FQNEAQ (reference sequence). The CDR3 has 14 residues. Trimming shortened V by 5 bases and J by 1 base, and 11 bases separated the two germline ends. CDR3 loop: CASSPGATNTEAFF. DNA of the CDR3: TGTGCCAGCAGCCCTGGAGCGACGAACACTGAAGCTTTCTTT.

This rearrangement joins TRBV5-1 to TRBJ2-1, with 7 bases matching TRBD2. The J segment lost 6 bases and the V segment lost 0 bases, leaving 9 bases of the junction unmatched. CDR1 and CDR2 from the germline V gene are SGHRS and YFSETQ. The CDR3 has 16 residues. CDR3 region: CASSLVAGATSNEQFF. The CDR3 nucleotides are TGCGCCAGCAGCTTGGTGGCGGGAGCCACCTCCAATGAGCAGTTCTTC. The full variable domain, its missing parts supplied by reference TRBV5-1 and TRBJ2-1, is KAGVTQTPRYLIKTRGQQVTLSCSPISGHRSVSWYQQTPGQGLQFLFEYFSETQRNKGNFPGRFSGRQFSNSRSEMNVSTLELGDSALYLCASSLVAGATSNEQFFGPGTRLTVL.

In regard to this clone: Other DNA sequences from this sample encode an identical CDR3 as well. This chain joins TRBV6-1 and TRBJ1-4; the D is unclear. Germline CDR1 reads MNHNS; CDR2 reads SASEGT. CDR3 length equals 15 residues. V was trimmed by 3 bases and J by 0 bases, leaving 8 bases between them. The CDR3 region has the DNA TGTGCCAGCAGTGAGAGGGTAGCAACTAATGAAAAACTGTTTTTT. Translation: CASSERVATNEKLFF.

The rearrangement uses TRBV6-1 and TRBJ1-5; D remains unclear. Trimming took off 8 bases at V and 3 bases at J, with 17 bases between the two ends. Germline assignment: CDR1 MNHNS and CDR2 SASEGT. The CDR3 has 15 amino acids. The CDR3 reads CASSSGQRTNQPQHF. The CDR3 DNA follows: TGTGCCAGCTCTTCGGGTCAACGCACCAATCAGCCCCAGCATTTT.

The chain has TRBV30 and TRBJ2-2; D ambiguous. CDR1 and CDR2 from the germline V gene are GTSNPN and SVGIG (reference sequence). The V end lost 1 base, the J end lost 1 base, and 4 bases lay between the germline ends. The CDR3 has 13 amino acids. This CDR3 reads CAWSARNTGELFF. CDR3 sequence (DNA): TGTGCCTGGAGTGCCAGGAACACCGGGGAGCTGTTTTTT.

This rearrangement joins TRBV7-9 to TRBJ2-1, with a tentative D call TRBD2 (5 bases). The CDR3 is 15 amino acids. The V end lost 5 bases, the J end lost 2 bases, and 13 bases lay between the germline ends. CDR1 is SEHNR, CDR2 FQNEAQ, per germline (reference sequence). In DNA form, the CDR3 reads TGTGCCAGCAGCCCACCTAGCCTTACCTACAATGAGCAGTTCTTC. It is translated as CASSPPSLTYNEQFF.

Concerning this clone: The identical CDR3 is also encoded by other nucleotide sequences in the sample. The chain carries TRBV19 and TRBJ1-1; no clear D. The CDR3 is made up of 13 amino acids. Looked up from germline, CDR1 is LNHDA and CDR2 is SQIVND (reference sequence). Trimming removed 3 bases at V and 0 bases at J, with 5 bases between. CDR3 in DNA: TGTGCCAGTAGTATCTCCTTGAACACTGAAGCTTTCTTT. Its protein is CASSISLNTEAFF.

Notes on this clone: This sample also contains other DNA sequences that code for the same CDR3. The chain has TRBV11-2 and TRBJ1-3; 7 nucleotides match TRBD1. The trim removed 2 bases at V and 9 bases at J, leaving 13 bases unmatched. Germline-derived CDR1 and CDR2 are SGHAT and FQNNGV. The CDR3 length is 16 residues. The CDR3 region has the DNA TGTGCCAGCAGCTTACTCTCAGGACAGGCTTTTCGCACCATATATTTT. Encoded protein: CASSLLSGQAFRTIYF.

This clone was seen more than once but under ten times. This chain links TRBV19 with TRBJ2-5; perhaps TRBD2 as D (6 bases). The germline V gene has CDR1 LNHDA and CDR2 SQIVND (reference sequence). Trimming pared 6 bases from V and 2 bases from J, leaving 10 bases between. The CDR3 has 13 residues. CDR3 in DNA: TGTGCCAGTAGGGCGGGACTGCAAGAGACCCAGTACTTC. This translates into CASRAGLQETQYF.

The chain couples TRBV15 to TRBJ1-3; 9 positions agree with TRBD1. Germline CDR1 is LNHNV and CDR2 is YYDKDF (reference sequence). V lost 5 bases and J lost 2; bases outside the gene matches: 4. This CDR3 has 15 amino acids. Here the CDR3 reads CATSGQGRAGNTIYF. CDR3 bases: TGTGCCACCAGCGGACAGGGGAGAGCTGGAAACACCATATATTTT.

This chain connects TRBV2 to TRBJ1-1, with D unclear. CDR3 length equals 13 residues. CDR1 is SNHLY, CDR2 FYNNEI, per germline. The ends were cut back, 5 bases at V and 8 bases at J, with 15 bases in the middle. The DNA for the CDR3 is TGTGCCAGCAGTCCAGCGATAACTGAGGAAGCTTTCTTT. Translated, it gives CASSPAITEEAFF.

The CDR3 nucleotides are TGTGCCAGCAGCTTCCTAGGCGGGGACACTGAAGCTTTCTTT. This codes for CASSFLGGDTEAFF. The chain joins TRBV7-3 to TRBJ1-1; D ambiguous. This CDR3 region has 14 residues. The ends were cut back, 3 bases at V and 3 bases at J, with 11 bases in the middle. CDR1 SGHTA and CDR2 FQGTGA come from the germline V gene.

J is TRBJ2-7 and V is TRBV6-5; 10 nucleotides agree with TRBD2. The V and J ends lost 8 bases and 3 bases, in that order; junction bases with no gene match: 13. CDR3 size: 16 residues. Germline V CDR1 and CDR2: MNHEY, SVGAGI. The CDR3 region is CASRSPSGSVFYEQYF. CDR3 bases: TGTGCCAGCCGTTCCCCTAGCGGGAGCGTTTTCTACGAGCAGTACTTC.

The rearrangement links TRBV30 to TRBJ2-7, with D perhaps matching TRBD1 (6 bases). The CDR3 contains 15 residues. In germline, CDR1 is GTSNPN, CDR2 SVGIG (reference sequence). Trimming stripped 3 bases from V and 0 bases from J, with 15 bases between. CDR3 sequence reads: CAWSEGHPGSYEQYF. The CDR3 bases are TGTGCCTGGAGCGAGGGACACCCGGGCTCCTACGAGCAGTACTTC.

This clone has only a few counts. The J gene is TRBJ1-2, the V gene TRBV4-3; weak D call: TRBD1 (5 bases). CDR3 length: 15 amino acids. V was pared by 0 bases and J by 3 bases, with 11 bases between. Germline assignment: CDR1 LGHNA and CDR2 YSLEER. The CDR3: CASSQDGGGDYGYTF. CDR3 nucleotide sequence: TGCGCCAGCAGCCAAGATGGCGGGGGAGACTATGGCTACACCTTC.